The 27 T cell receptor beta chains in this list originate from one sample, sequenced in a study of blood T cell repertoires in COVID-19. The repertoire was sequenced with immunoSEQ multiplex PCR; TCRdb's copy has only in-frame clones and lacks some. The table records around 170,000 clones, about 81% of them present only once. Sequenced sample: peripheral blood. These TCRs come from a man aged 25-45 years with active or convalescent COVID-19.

DNA for the CDR3: TGTGCCAGCAGCGTAGGGGGCCCCTCTGGAAACACCATATATTTT. Protein product: CASSVGGPSGNTIYF. The chain carries TRBV9 and TRBJ1-3, with D possibly TRBD1 on 5 matching bases. The germline V gene encodes CDR1 SGDLS and CDR2 YYNGEE. Trimming stripped 0 bases from V and 0 bases from J, with 7 bases between. CDR3 length: 15 residues.

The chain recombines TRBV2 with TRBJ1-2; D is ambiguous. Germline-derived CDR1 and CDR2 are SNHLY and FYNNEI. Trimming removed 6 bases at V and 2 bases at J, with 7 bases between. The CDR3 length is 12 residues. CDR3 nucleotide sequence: TGTGCCAGCAGGGAGGACAACTATGGCTACACCTTC. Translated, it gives CASREDNYGYTF.

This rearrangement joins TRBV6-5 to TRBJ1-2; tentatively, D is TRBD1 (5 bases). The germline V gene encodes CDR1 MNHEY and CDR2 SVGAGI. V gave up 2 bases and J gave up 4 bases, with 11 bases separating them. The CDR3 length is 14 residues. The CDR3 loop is CASSYEQAPYGYTF. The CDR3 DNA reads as TGTGCCAGCAGTTACGAACAGGCGCCCTATGGCTACACCTTC.

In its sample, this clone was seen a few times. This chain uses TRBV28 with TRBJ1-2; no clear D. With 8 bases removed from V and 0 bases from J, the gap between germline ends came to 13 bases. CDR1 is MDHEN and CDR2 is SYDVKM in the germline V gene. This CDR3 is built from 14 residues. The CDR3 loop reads CASDSYRANYGYTF. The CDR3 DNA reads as TGTGCCAGCGATTCTTACAGAGCTAACTATGGCTACACCTTC.

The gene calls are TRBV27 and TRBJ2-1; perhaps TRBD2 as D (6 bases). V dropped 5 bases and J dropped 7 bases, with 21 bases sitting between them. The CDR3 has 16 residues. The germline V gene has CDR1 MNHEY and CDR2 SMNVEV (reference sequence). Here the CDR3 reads CASSPSSGGVRNEQFF. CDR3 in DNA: TGTGCCAGCAGTCCCTCAAGCGGCGGGGTTAGGAATGAGCAGTTCTTC.

The DNA of the CDR3 is TGTGCCAGCAGCCCCGCCGACAGGGGGCTACGCGCTTTCTTT. It specifies CASSPADRGLRAFF. The chain employs TRBV3-1 (or the pseudogene TRBV3-2) and TRBJ1-1, with 10 bases fitting TRBD1. This CDR3 contains 14 residues. Germline V gene sequence: CDR1 LGHDT, CDR2 YNNKEL (reference sequence). The trim removed 4 bases at V and 11 bases at J, leaving 10 bases unmatched.

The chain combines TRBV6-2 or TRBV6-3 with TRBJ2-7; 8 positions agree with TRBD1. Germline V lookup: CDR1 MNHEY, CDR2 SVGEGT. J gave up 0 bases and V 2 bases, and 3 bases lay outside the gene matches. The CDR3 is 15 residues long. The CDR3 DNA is TGTGCCAGCAGTTACCAGGGACAGGTCTCCTACGAGCAGTACTTC. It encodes CASSYQGQVSYEQYF.

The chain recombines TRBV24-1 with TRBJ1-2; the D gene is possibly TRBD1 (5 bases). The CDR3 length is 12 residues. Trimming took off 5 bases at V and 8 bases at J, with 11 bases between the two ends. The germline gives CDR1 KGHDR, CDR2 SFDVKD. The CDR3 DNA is TGTGCCACCAGTGCGCAGGGTCGAGGCTACACCTTC. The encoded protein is CATSAQGRGYTF.

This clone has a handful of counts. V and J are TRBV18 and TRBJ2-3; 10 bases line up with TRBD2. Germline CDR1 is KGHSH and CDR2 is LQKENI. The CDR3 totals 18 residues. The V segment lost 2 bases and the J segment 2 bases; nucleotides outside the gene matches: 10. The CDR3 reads CASSPNPLAGATTDTQYF. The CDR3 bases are TGTGCCAGCTCACCAAATCCCCTAGCGGGGGCTACCACAGATACGCAGTATTTT.

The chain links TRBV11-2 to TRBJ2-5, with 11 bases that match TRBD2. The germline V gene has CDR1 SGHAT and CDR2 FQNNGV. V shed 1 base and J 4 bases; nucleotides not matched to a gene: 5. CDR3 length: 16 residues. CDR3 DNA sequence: TGTGCCAGCAGCTTAGTTAGCGGGGGGGCCGGAGAGACCCAGTACTTC. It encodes CASSLVSGGAGETQYF.

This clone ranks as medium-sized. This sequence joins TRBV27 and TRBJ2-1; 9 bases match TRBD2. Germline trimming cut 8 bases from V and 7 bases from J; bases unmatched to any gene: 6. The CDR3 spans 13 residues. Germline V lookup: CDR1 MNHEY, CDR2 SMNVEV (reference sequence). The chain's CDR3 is CASGRLAENEQFF. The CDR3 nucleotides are TGTGCCAGCGGCAGACTAGCGGAGAATGAGCAGTTCTTC.

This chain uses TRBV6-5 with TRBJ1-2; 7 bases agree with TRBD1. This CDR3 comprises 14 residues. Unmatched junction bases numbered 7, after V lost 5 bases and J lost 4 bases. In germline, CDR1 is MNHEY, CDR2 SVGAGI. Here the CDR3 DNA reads TGTGCCAGCAGTCCGACGAGACAGGGCTATGGCTACACCTTC. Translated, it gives CASSPTRQGYGYTF.

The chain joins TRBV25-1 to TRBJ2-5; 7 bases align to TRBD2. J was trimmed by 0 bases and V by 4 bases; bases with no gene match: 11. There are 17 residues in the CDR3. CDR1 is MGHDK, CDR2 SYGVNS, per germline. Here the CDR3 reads CASSALEGLSYQETQYF. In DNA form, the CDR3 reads TGTGCCAGCAGTGCTCTGGAGGGACTATCCTACCAAGAGACCCAGTACTTC.

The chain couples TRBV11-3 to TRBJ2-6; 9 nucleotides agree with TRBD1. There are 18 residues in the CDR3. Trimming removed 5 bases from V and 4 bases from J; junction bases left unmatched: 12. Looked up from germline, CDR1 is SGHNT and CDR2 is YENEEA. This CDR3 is CASSERQGVSPGANVLTF. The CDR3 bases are TGTGCCAGCAGCGAACGACAGGGGGTCTCCCCAGGGGCCAACGTCCTGACTTTC.

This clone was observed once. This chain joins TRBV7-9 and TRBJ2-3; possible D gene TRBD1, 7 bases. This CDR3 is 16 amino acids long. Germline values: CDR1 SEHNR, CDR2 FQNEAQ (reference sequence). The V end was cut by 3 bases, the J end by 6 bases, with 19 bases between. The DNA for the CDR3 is TGTGCCAGCAGCTTGGGTCGGCAGGGGGGTTCGGATACGCAGTATTTT. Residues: CASSLGRQGGSDTQYF.

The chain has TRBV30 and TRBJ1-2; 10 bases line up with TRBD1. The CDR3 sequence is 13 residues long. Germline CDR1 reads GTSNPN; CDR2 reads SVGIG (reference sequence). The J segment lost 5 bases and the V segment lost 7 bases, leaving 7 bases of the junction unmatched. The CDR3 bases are TGTGCCTCAGCGACAGGGGGCGCGTATGGCTACACCTTC. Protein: CASATGGAYGYTF.

CDR3 in DNA: TGTGCCAGCAGCCAACAGGGACAGGGAGGCCCCGTACGCTATGGCTACACCTTC. Its protein is CASSQQGQGGPVRYGYTF. The chain has TRBV3-1 (or the pseudogene TRBV3-2) and TRBJ1-2, with 9 positions matching TRBD1. The germline V gene encodes CDR1 LGHDT and CDR2 YNNKEL (reference sequence). CDR3 length equals 18 residues. The ends lost 2 bases at V and 4 bases at J; junction bases unmatched: 14.

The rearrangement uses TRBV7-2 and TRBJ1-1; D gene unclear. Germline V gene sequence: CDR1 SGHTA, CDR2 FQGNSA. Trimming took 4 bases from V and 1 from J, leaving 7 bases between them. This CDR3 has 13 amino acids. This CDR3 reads CASSSRRNTEAFF. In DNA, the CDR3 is TGTGCCAGCAGCTCGCGGCGGAACACTGAAGCTTTCTTT.

The CDR3 spells CASSLLRGIEQFF. CDR3 in DNA: TGCGCCAGCAGCTTGCTTAGGGGCATTGAGCAGTTCTTC. This chain uses TRBV5-1 with TRBJ2-1; D may be TRBD1 (5 bases). Germline CDR1 is SGHRS and CDR2 is YFSETQ. V was shortened by 1 base and J by 9 bases, with 11 bases between the two germline ends. The CDR3 covers 13 residues.

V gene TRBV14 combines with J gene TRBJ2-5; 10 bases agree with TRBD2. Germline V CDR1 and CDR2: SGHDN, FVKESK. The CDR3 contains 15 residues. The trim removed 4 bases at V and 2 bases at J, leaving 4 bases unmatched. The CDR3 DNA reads TGTGCCAGCAGCCCCGAGACTAGCGGGCAAGAGACCCAGTACTTC. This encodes CASSPETSGQETQYF.

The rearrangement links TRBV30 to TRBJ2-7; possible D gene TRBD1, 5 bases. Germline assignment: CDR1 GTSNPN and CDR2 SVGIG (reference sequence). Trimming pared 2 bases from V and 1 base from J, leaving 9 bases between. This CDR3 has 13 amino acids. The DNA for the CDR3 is TGTGCCTGGAGTTTCGACAGATCCTACGAGCAGTACTTC. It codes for CAWSFDRSYEQYF.

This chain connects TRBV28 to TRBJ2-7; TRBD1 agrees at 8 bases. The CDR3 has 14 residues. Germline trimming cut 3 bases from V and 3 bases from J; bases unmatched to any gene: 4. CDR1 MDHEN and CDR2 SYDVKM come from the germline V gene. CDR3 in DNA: TGTGCCAGCAGTTTGACAGGGGTTAGCTACGAGCAGTACGTC. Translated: CASSLTGVSYEQYV.

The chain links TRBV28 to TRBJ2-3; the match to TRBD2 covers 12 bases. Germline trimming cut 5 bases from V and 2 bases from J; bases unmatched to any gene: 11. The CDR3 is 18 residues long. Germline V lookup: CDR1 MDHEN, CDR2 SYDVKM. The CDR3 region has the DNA TGTGCCAGCAGTCTAGACGGGACTAGCGGGTTGGCCACAGATACGCAGTATTTT. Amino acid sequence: CASSLDGTSGLATDTQYF.

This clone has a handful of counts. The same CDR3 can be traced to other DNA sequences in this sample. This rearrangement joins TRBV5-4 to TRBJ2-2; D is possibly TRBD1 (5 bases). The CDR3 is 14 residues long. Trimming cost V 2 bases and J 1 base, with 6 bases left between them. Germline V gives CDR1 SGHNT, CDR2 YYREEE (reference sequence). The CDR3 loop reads CASSFGQNTGELFF. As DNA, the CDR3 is TGTGCCAGCAGCTTTGGACAGAACACCGGGGAGCTGTTTTTT. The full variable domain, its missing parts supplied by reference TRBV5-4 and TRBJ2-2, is ETGVTQSPTHLIKTRGQQVTLRCSSQSGHNTVSWYQQALGQGPQFIFQYYREEENGRGNFPPRFSGLQFPNYSSELNVNALELDDSALYLCASSFGQNTGELFFGEGSRLTVL.

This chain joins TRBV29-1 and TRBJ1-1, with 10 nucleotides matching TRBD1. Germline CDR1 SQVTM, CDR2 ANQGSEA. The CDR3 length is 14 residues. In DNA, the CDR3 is TGCACGGCGGGACAGGGGCCTTCGAACACTGAAGCTTTCTTT. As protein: CTAGQGPSNTEAFF.

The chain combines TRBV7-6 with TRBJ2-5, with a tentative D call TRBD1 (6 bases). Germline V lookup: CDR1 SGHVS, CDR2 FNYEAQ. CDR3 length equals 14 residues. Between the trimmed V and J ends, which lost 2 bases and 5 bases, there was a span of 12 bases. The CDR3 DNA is TGTGCCAGCAGCTTAATACAGGGTTCGGAGACCCAGTACTTC. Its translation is CASSLIQGSETQYF.

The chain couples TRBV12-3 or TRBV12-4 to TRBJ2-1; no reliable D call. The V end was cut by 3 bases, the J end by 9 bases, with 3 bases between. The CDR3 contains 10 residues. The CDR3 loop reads CASSLAEQFF. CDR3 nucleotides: TGTGCCAGCAGTTTGGCTGAGCAGTTCTTC.